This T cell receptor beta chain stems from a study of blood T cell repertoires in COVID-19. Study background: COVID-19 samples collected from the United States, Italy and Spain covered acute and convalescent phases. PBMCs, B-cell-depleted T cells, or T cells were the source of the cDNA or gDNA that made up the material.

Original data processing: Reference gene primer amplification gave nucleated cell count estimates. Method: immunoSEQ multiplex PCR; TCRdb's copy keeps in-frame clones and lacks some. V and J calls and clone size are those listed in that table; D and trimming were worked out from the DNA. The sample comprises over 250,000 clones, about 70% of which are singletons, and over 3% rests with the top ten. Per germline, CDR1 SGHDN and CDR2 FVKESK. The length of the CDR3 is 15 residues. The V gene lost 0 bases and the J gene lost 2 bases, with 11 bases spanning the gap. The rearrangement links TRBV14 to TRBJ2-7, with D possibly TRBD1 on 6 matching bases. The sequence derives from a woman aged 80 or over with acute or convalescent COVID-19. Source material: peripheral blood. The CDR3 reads CASSQDQGMAYEQYF. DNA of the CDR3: TGTGCCAGCAGCCAAGATCAGGGGATGGCCTACGAGCAGTACTTC.